Listed here are 12 T cell receptor beta chains from one sample, sequenced in a study of CD8+CD57+ T cells in acquired aplastic anemia. For CDR3 and TCR beta VDJ profiling, genomic DNA was the template used. TCRdb reanalysed the reads using MiXCR and keeps one entry per CDR3 protein. The sample shows 260,000 or so distinct CDR3 sequences, 45% to 50% of them seen only once. By flow cytometry, patients selected for sequencing had shown an expansion of CD8+CD57+ cells. The sequenced sample consisted of sorted CD4+, CD8+, or CD8+CD57+ T cells (not recorded which) from PBMCs. The receptors shown here come from a human donor with aplastic anemia.

In its sample, this clonotype was seen a few times. Given the absence of the conserved phenylalanine or tryptophan at the CDR3 end, a read error is likely. The chain combines TRBV5-6 with TRBJ1-5; TRBD1 might be the D (5 bases). Trimming took 1 base from V and 4 from J, leaving 15 bases between them. Germline values: CDR1 SGHDT, CDR2 YYEEEE. This CDR3 is built from 16 residues. The CDR3 loop is CASSLRLAGLNQPQHS. The CDR3 DNA reads TGTGCCAGCAGCTTGAGACTAGCGGGACTGAATCAGCCCCAGCATTCT.

This clonotype came up many times. V and J are TRBV6-5 and TRBJ1-2; D not certain. Germline CDR1 is MNHEY and CDR2 is SVGAGI. With 2 bases removed from V and 1 base from J, the gap between germline ends came to 5 bases. The CDR3 is 13 amino acids. The CDR3 DNA is TGTGCCAGCAGTTACAGGGATAACTATGGCTACACCTTC. It codes for CASSYRDNYGYTF.

This clonotype was picked up one time. A much larger clonotype is one base distant, so this may be a read error. Because it lacks the conserved phenylalanine or tryptophan at the end, this CDR3 is likely a read error. The V gene is TRBV5-6, the J gene TRBJ1-1; the D gene is possibly TRBD1 (5 bases). V lost 3 bases and J lost 1, with 7 bases in between. Germline CDR1 and CDR2: SGHDT and YYEEEE. The CDR3 has 13 amino acids. The CDR3 sequence: CASSSGANTEAFL. Written as DNA, the CDR3 is TGTGCCAGCAGCTCCGGGGCGAACACTGAAGCTTTCCTT.

This clonotype came up many times. This chain connects TRBV4-3 to TRBJ2-6; unclear D gene. Looked up from germline, CDR1 is LGHNA and CDR2 is YSLEER. The CDR3 consists of 16 residues. Trimming pared 0 bases from V and 4 bases from J, leaving 10 bases between. The CDR3 DNA reads as TGCGCCAGCAGCCAAGATTCCAGTACCGGGGCCAACGTCCTGACTTTC. This translates into CASSQDSSTGANVLTF.

V is TRBV25-1 and J is TRBJ2-2; D gene unclear. The V end lost 1 base, the J end lost 4 bases, and 10 bases lay between the germline ends. The CDR3 spans 15 residues. CDR1 is MGHDK and CDR2 is SYGVNS in the germline V gene. The CDR3 here is CASSESNLGTGELFF. In DNA, the CDR3 is TGTGCCAGCAGTGAATCCAACCTGGGCACCGGGGAGCTGTTTTTT.

Comments on this clonotype: A read error may be the cause here, since a much bigger clone is one base away. The chain has TRBV20-1 and TRBJ1-1; D gene unclear. From germline, CDR1 is DFQATT and CDR2 SNEGSKA (reference sequence). The CDR3 is made up of 15 amino acids. The germline V and J ends were trimmed by 6 bases and 0 bases, with 17 bases remaining between them. The CDR3 region has the DNA TGCAGTGCCAAGGCAGAGATTCCCATGAACACTGAAGCTTTCTTT. Protein sequence: CSAKAEIPMNTEAFF.

The rearrangement links TRBV10-3 to TRBJ2-3; D unclear. Germline V gene data show CDR1 as ENHRY and CDR2 as SYGVKD. The V end lost 0 bases, the J end lost 4 bases, and 5 bases lay between the germline ends. This CDR3 region has 13 residues. This CDR3 reads CAISESRADTQYF. The CDR3 region has the DNA TGTGCCATCAGTGAGTCCCGTGCAGATACGCAGTATTTT.

V and J are TRBV2 and TRBJ2-3; no definite D call. CDR1 is SNHLY and CDR2 is FYNNEI in the germline V gene. The CDR3 runs to 11 residues. Trimming pared 7 bases from V and 8 bases from J, leaving 10 bases between. This CDR3 is CASKSHFTQYF. The CDR3 DNA reads as TGTGCCAGCAAGAGTCATTTTACGCAGTATTTT. The full variable domain, in which reference TRBV2 and TRBJ2-3 provide the parts outside the CDR3, is EPEVTQTPSHQVTQMGQEVILRCVPISNHLYFYWYRQILGQKVEFLVSFYNNEISEKSEIFDDQFSVERPDGSNFTLKIRSTKLEDSAMYFCASKSHFTQYFGPGTRLTVL.

The chain has TRBV10-3 and TRBJ1-1; TRBD1 matches at 9 bases. The CDR3 has 14 residues. Germline CDR1 ENHRY, CDR2 SYGVKD. Trimming at V came to 10 bases and at J to 6 bases, leaving 12 bases not matched to a gene. Written as DNA, the CDR3 is TGTGCCAGCAGAAAGGGACAGGGATGGTCTGAAGCTTTCTTT. Translated, it gives CASRKGQGWSEAFF.

The chain employs TRBV7-9 and TRBJ2-7, with D possibly being TRBD1 or TRBD2 (6 bases each). The CDR3 totals 15 residues. Germline CDR1 reads SEHNR; CDR2 reads FQNEAQ (reference sequence). Trimming took off 0 bases at V and 2 bases at J, with 11 bases between the two ends. The CDR3 nucleotides read TGTGCCAGCAGCTTAGCGCCGGGGGCAGCCTACGAGCAGTACTTC. Amino acids: CASSLAPGAAYEQYF.

The chain recombines TRBV20-1 with TRBJ2-5; the D is unclear. Between the trimmed V and J ends, which lost 3 bases and 1 base, there was a span of 9 bases. Germline-derived CDR1 and CDR2 are DFQATT and SNEGSKA (reference sequence). This CDR3 contains 13 residues. The CDR3 here is CSASVAFQETQYF. In DNA form, the CDR3 reads TGCAGTGCTAGCGTCGCCTTCCAAGAGACCCAGTACTTC.

Many counts were recorded for this clonotype. The rearrangement links TRBV9 to TRBJ1-4; D not certain. Per the germline V gene, CDR1 is SGDLS and CDR2 is YYNGEE. V was cut by 5 bases and J by 5 bases, with 10 bases left in between. The CDR3 has 13 amino acids. DNA of the CDR3: TGTGCCAGCAGTGGCGGTGCCAATGAAAAACTGTTTTTT. The encoded protein is CASSGGANEKLFF.